This T cell receptor beta chain was recovered during a study of regulatory T cells in long-lasting Graves disease. Building the TCR beta libraries relied on iRepertoire HTBI primers, and CDR3 regions underwent Arm-PCR. TCRdb reanalysed the multiplex PCR reads using MiXCR and keeps one entry per CDR3 protein. The sample yields 700,000 or so distinct CDR3 sequences, 25% to 30% seen once. The CDR3 extends over 14 amino acids. Trimming pared 3 bases from V and 13 bases from J, leaving 16 bases between. The germline CDR1 and CDR2 sequences are SGHAT and FQNNGV. Time point denoted: persistent/refractory GD, antithyroid drugs over 5 years with positive TRAb. RNA extracted from PBMCs served as the sequencing template.

The receptor's source is a female donor with Graves disease. This chain joins TRBV11-2 and TRBJ1-6; maybe TRBD1 (6 bases). The sample was peripheral blood mononuclear cells (PBMCs), taken when the disease was refractory, from a patient treated with antithyroid drugs. This CDR3 reads CASSLTGAERPLHF. The CDR3 DNA reads as TGTGCCAGCAGCTTGACAGGCGCCGAGCGGCCCCTCCACTTT.